This T cell receptor (beta chain) is drawn from a study of blood T cell repertoires in COVID-19. Across the study: Samples of COVID-19 (acute and convalescent) were obtained from the United States, Italy and Spain. Sources were T cells, B-cell-depleted T cells, or PBMCs; the material itself was cDNA or gDNA.

In the authors' workflow: Reference gene primer amplification in the assay estimated nucleated cell counts. Profiled with immunoSEQ multiplex PCR; TCRdb holds only in-frame clones, not every one. V and J calls and clone size are as listed in that table; D and trimming were resolved from the DNA. The sample has some 130,000 clones; 78% are singletons. V lost 4 bases and J 1 base, leaving 11 bases between the germline ends. The germline V gene has CDR1 SGDLS and CDR2 YYNGEE. There are 15 residues in the CDR3. The sample comprised peripheral blood. This sequence was found in a man in his 60s who had recovered from COVID-19. This sequence joins TRBV9 and TRBJ2-2, with D possibly TRBD2 on 5 matching bases. The CDR3 protein is CASSPRTLNTGELFF. CDR3 in DNA: TGTGCCAGCAGCCCCCGGACTCTGAACACCGGGGAGCTGTTTTTT.